Below, 23 T cell receptor beta chains from the same sample are listed, as sequenced in a study of blood T cell repertoires in COVID-19. Sequencing used immunoSEQ multiplex PCR; TCRdb keeps in-frame clones, though not all of them. The table shows over 45,000 clones, with roughly 80% occurring only once. The source material was peripheral blood. These receptors all stem from a woman aged 60-75 years with acute or convalescent COVID-19.

The chain combines TRBV27 with TRBJ1-6, with 8 positions matching TRBD1. Germline CDR1 is MNHEY and CDR2 is SMNVEV (reference sequence). The CDR3 is made up of 15 amino acids. V lost 6 bases to trimming and J lost 6 bases; unmatched junction nucleotides: 7. The CDR3 DNA reads TGTGCCAGCAGGTCAAGGACAGGGCTTAATTCACCCCTCCACTTT. This codes for CASRSRTGLNSPLHF.

The J gene is TRBJ1-6, the V gene TRBV7-3; TRBD1 is a possible D gene (6 bases). Germline CDR1 is SGHTA and CDR2 is FQGTGA. The CDR3 has 15 amino acids. The V and J ends lost 5 bases and 4 bases respectively, with 12 bases between them. The CDR3 region has the DNA TGTGCCAGCAGCCTGATAGGGGGTTATAATTCACCCCTCCACTTT. It codes for CASSLIGGYNSPLHF.

The rearrangement joins TRBV7-6 to TRBJ2-2; the D gene is possibly TRBD2 (5 bases). CDR1 is SGHVS and CDR2 is FNYEAQ in the germline V gene. The V end lost 5 bases, the J end lost 6 bases, and 19 bases lay between the germline ends. This CDR3 region has 16 residues. CDR3 bases: TGTGCCAGCAGCCTCTCTCCCCCCCTGAGGGCCGGGGAGCTGTTTTTT. Residues: CASSLSPPLRAGELFF.

CDR3 nucleotides: TGCGCCAGCAGCCTACCCGGGACTAGCAATGAGCAGTTCTTC. Encoded protein: CASSLPGTSNEQFF. The rearrangement uses TRBV5-1 and TRBJ2-1; the match to TRBD2 covers 8 bases. Germline CDR1 and CDR2: SGHRS and YFSETQ. J was trimmed by 6 bases and V by 4 bases; bases with no gene match: 6. There are 14 residues in the CDR3.

The V and J genes are TRBV6-5 and TRBJ1-5; weak D call: TRBD1 (5 bases). The CDR3 length is 15 residues. The ends were cut back, 5 bases at V and 1 base at J, with 12 bases in the middle. CDR1 and CDR2 (germline): MNHEY, SVGAGI. CDR3 sequence reads: CASSPGGVSNQPQHF. The DNA for the CDR3 is TGTGCCAGCAGTCCGGGGGGGGTAAGCAATCAGCCCCAGCATTTT.

J is TRBJ2-7 and V is TRBV3-1 (or the pseudogene TRBV3-2); 11 bases align to TRBD2. The CDR3 has 14 amino acids. V lost 4 bases, J lost 6 bases, and 5 bases stayed unmatched. Germline lookup yields CDR1 LGHDT and CDR2 YNNKEL (reference sequence). The CDR3 region is CASSPLAGDAEQYF. Here the CDR3 DNA reads TGTGCCAGCAGCCCACTAGCGGGAGATGCCGAGCAGTACTTC.

The J gene is TRBJ1-1, the V gene TRBV7-3, with a tentative D call TRBD1 (5 bases). Trimming shortened V by 4 bases and J by 5 bases, and 17 bases separated the two germline ends. The germline V gene has CDR1 SGHTA and CDR2 FQGTGA. The CDR3 loop spans 15 amino acids. DNA of the CDR3: TGTGCCAGCAGCTACGGGGACGCCGGGGGGACTGAAGCTTTCTTT. It is translated as CASSYGDAGGTEAFF. The full variable domain, completed using reference TRBV7-3 and TRBJ1-1, is GAGVSQTPSNKVTEKGKYVELRCDPISGHTALYWYRQSLGQGPEFLIYFQGTGAADDSGLPNDRFFAVRPEGSVSTLKIQRTERGDSAVYLCASSYGDAGGTEAFFGQGTRLTVV.

The gene calls are TRBV27 and TRBJ2-7, with 9 bases fitting TRBD1. There are 13 residues in the CDR3. The ends lost 4 bases at V and 5 bases at J; junction bases unmatched: 3. The germline CDR1 and CDR2 sequences are MNHEY and SMNVEV (reference sequence). CDR3 sequence (DNA): TGTGCCAGCAGTTGGAGACAGGGGGACGAGCAGTACTTC. Translation gives CASSWRQGDEQYF.

The chain combines TRBV5-4 with TRBJ2-7; the match to TRBD1 covers 9 bases. CDR1 is SGHNT and CDR2 is YYREEE in the germline V gene (reference sequence). The J segment lost 3 bases and the V segment lost 3 bases, leaving 4 bases of the junction unmatched. The CDR3 covers 14 residues. The CDR3 nucleotides read TGTGCCAGCAGCTCGCCGGGACAGGGCTACGAGCAGTACTTC. Translating it yields CASSSPGQGYEQYF.

Remarks on this clone: Other nucleotide sequences in the sample specify the same CDR3. V is TRBV3-1 (or the pseudogene TRBV3-2) and J is TRBJ2-5; no clear D. The germline V gene encodes CDR1 LGHDT and CDR2 YNNKEL (reference sequence). The length of the CDR3 is 12 residues. V was pared by 2 bases and J by 1 base, with 2 bases between. The CDR3 nucleotides are TGTGCCAGCAGCCAACGCCAAGAGACCCAGTACTTC. Its protein product is CASSQRQETQYF.

J is TRBJ1-3 and V is TRBV10-3; no reliable D call. The germline CDR1 and CDR2 sequences are ENHRY and SYGVKD. V was cut by 0 bases and J by 3 bases, with 12 bases left in between. There are 16 residues in the CDR3. Here the CDR3 reads CAISESAGASGNTIYF. The DNA of the CDR3 is TGTGCCATCAGTGAGTCAGCTGGAGCCAGTGGAAACACCATATATTTT.

This chain connects TRBV7-8 to TRBJ2-7; a weak D match, TRBD1 (5 bases). This CDR3 has 15 amino acids. CDR1 is SGHVS, CDR2 FQNEAQ, per germline. Trimming stripped 0 bases from V and 7 bases from J, with 16 bases between. The CDR3 DNA reads as TGTGCCAGCAGCTTAGCCGAGACTGGGGCCTTTGAGCAGTACTTC. It translates to CASSLAETGAFEQYF.

This clone was observed a single time. The rearrangement joins TRBV11-1 to TRBJ1-6, with 9 nucleotides matching TRBD1. Germline loops: CDR1 SGHAT, CDR2 FQDESV (reference sequence). CDR3 length: 15 amino acids. Trimming at V came to 5 bases and at J to 3 bases, leaving 2 bases not matched to a gene. In nucleotides, the CDR3 is TGTGCCAGCAGCCTGACAGGGGGCTATAATTCACCCCTCCACTTT. Its translation: CASSLTGGYNSPLHF.

The rearrangement joins TRBV9 to TRBJ2-5; D is unclear. The ends were cut back, 4 bases at V and 4 bases at J, with 17 bases in the middle. Germline V gene lookup returns CDR1 SGDLS and CDR2 YYNGEE. The CDR3 runs 15 residues. The CDR3 DNA follows: TGTGCCAGCAGCACGATTGACAACAAAGCAGAGACCCAGTACTTC. Amino acids: CASSTIDNKAETQYF. The variable domain in full, with the rest retrieved from reference TRBV9 and TRBJ2-5, is DSGVTQTPKHLITATGQRVTLRCSPRSGDLSVYWYQQSLDQGLQFLIQYYNGEERAKGNILERFSAQQFPDLHSELNLSSLELGDSALYFCASSTIDNKAETQYFGPGTRLLVL.

J is TRBJ1-2 and V is TRBV9; no reliable D call. The ends were cut back, 2 bases at V and 2 bases at J, with 7 bases in the middle. From germline, CDR1 is SGDLS and CDR2 YYNGEE. This CDR3 is built from 13 residues. The CDR3 region is CASSVRLNYGYTF. The CDR3 DNA follows: TGTGCCAGCAGCGTTAGACTGAACTATGGCTACACCTTC.

The chain is built from TRBV5-6 and TRBJ1-6, with 7 bases aligning to TRBD1. In germline, CDR1 is SGHDT, CDR2 YYEEEE. Trimming removed 0 bases from V and 7 bases from J; junction bases left unmatched: 4. The CDR3 runs 15 residues. CDR3 in amino acids: CASSLDRGGNSPLHF. The CDR3 nucleotides read TGTGCCAGCAGCTTGGACAGGGGCGGGAATTCACCCCTCCACTTT. The full variable domain, in which reference TRBV5-6 and TRBJ1-6 provide the parts outside the CDR3, is DAGVTQSPTHLIKTRGQQVTLRCSPKSGHDTVSWYQQALGQGPQFIFQYYEEEERQRGNFPDRFSGHQFPNYSSELNVNALLLGDSALYLCASSLDRGGNSPLHFGNGTRLTVT.

The chain carries TRBV18 and TRBJ1-2, with D possibly being TRBD1 (5 bases). The CDR3 consists of 15 residues. Germline lookup yields CDR1 KGHSH and CDR2 LQKENI. Trimming stripped 2 bases from V and 8 bases from J, with 18 bases between. The CDR3, as DNA: TGTGCCAGCTCACCAGGGGCTAACGGAGATGGGGGCTACACCTTC. It yields the protein CASSPGANGDGGYTF.

V usage is TRBV5-1 and J usage is TRBJ2-5; D is possibly TRBD2 (6 bases). V was pared by 2 bases and J by 5 bases, with 13 bases between. The germline CDR1 and CDR2 sequences are SGHRS and YFSETQ. The CDR3 contains 14 residues. The CDR3 loop reads CASSLAGGDETQYF. The CDR3 DNA sequence: TGCGCCAGCAGCTTAGCCGGAGGGGACGAGACCCAGTACTTC.

The chain is built from TRBV7-2 and TRBJ1-1; possible D gene TRBD1, 5 bases. In germline, CDR1 is SGHTA, CDR2 FQGNSA. Trimming left V 0 bases short and J 3 bases short, with 11 bases between. CDR3 length equals 15 residues. This CDR3 reads CASSLARALYTEAFF. DNA of the CDR3: TGTGCCAGCAGCTTAGCCAGGGCCCTGTACACTGAAGCTTTCTTT.

This chain joins TRBV7-9 and TRBJ1-1, with 11 bases matching TRBD1. Germline CDR1 and CDR2: SEHNR and FQNEAQ (reference sequence). Losses at the gene ends were 3 bases for V and 4 bases for J; bases not matched to a gene: 7. The CDR3 consists of 16 residues. This CDR3 is CASSFGTGGLGTEAFF. The CDR3 DNA reads as TGTGCCAGCAGCTTTGGGACAGGGGGATTAGGCACTGAAGCTTTCTTT.

The CDR3 protein is CASSRRAQYNEQFF. DNA for the CDR3: TGCGCCAGCAGCCGGAGGGCACAGTATAATGAGCAGTTCTTC. The chain employs TRBV5-1 and TRBJ2-1; D possibly corresponds to TRBD2 (6 bases). Germline V lookup: CDR1 SGHRS, CDR2 YFSETQ. Between the trimmed V and J ends, which lost 4 bases and 7 bases, there was a span of 15 bases. The CDR3 covers 14 residues.

The V and J genes are TRBV28 and TRBJ1-5, with a weak D call TRBD1 (6 bases). The CDR3 is made up of 12 amino acids. Germline lookup yields CDR1 MDHEN and CDR2 SYDVKM. The V gene lost 8 bases and the J gene lost 4 bases, with 9 bases spanning the gap. The CDR3 sequence is CASGGDNQPQHF. The CDR3 bases are TGTGCCAGCGGGGGCGATAATCAGCCCCAGCATTTT.

This chain links TRBV29-1 with TRBJ1-2; no reliable D call. The germline V and J ends were trimmed by 2 bases and 4 bases, with 14 bases remaining between them. The CDR3 runs to 14 residues. The germline gives CDR1 SQVTM, CDR2 ANQGSEA. CDR3 protein: CSVEPGEVAYGYTF. In DNA form, the CDR3 reads TGCAGCGTTGAACCTGGGGAGGTTGCCTATGGCTACACCTTC.